This TCR beta chain was captured by sequencing in a study of CD4+ T cells in melanoma. The study's findings and limits: Neoantigen-specific CD4+ T cells in melanoma reportedly had diverse differentiation states.

Remarks on this clone: The antigen remains undetermined.

The ends lost 5 bases at V and 7 bases at J; junction bases unmatched: 8. Germline V gives CDR1 MNHEY, CDR2 SVGAGI. The CDR3 covers 14 residues. Assay: immunoSEQ multiplex PCR; the TCRdb copy retains only in-frame clones and omits some. Of more than 6,500 clones listed, roughly 66% were seen once; the top ten hold under 25%. Sequencing was carried out using cells from a culture (not recorded whether cultured in vitro). This chain links TRBV6-5 with TRBJ2-7; 10 positions agree with TRBD2. This receptor was taken from a human donor with melanoma. CDR3 loop: CASSLSGGAWEQYF. For the CDR3, the DNA is TGTGCCAGCAGTCTGAGCGGGGGGGCCTGGGAGCAGTACTTC.